This T cell receptor (beta chain) was sequenced in a study of shared clonotypes between healthy human individuals. Study background: Used for every donor were three CD4 naive, three CD4 memory, two CD8 naive and one CD8 memory plate.

Sequenced by immunoSEQ multiplex PCR; TCRdb stores in-frame clones only, minus some. This table has millions of clones, approximately 92% appearing once. Concerning this clone: The antigen is undetermined.

In germline, CDR1 is SGHDT, CDR2 YYEEEE. The ends were cut back, 1 base at V and 4 bases at J, with 12 bases in the middle. The CDR3 has 15 amino acids. General study points: The naive CD4 repertoires of a handful of donors were compared, and around 4.7% of clonotypes were shared. Unshared clonotypes carried lower generation probabilities than those common to all four donors.

V gene TRBV5-6 combines with J gene TRBJ1-5, with D possibly being TRBD1 (6 bases). The sample consisted of naive CD4+ T cells sorted from blood. The subset was: CD45RA+ positively selected. This clonotype was sampled from a man younger than 30 in good health. The CDR3 spells CASSLLDRGNQPQHF. The CDR3 DNA is TGTGCCAGCAGCTTGTTGGACAGAGGGAATCAGCCCCAGCATTTT.